This record covers a single T cell receptor beta chain. This CDR3 region has 11 residues. Germline lookup yields CDR1 SGDLS and CDR2 YYNGEE. V lost 6 bases and J 6 bases, leaving 9 bases between the germline ends. The sample originates from a study of T cell changes during pregnancy in multiple sclerosis. The method was immunoSEQ multiplex PCR; TCRdb's version includes in-frame clones alone and lacks a portion of them. The data hold around 80,000 clones, with under 95% observed a single time. This chain connects TRBV9 to TRBJ2-5; D gene uncertain. This specimen consisted of peripheral blood, obtained before pregnancy. The source of this sequence is a female donor with multiple sclerosis, enrolled in a pregnancy study. CDR3 protein: CASKIEKTQYF. The DNA for the CDR3 is TGTGCCAGCAAGATCGAGAAGACCCAGTACTTC.